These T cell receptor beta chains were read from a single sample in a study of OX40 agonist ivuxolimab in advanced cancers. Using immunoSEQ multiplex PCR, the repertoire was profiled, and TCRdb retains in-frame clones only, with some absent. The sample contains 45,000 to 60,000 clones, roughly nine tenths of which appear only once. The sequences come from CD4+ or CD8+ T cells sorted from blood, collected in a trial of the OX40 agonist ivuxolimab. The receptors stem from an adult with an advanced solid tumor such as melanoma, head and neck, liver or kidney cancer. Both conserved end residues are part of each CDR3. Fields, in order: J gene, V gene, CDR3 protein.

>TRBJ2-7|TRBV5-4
CASSFPGPSSYEQYF
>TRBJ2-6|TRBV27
CASTSIVPSGANVLTF
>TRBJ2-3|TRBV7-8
CASRETGVSDTQYF
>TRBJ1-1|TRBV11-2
CASSLGRLMNTEAFF
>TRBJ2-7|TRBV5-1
CASSSAIGRQSSYEQYF
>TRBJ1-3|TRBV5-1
CASSLKGIGHTIYF
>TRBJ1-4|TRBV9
CASSKLLNEKLFF
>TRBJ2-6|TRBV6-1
CAVERSNSGANVLTF
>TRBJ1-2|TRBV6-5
CASRRDGNYGYTF
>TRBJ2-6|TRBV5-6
CASKGVAGANVLTF
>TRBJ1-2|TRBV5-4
CASSPEPDRPYGYTF
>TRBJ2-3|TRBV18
CASSLGAGPSTDTQYF
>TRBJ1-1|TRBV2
CASSVDGTYTEAFF
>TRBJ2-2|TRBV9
CASSVVSGGGELFF
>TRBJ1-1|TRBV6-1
CASTLTENTEAFF
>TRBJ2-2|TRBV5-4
CASSLGYSPTGRTGELFF
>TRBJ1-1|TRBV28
CASSPPGAANTEAFF
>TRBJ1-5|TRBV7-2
CASSLALGYSNQPQHF
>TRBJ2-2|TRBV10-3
CAIRLAGNTGELFF
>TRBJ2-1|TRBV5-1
CASSLELAGPRDEQFF
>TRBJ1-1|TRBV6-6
CASSYSMRDTEAFF
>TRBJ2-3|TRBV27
CASSLWGREDTQYF
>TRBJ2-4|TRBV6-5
CASSFEGSPIQYF
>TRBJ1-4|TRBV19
CASRMQYSLQTKLFF
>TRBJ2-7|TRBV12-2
CASRPPQNPLTVSEQYF
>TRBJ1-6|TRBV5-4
CASSWKTGNSPLHF
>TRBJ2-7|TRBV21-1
CASSKSDRDPSYEQYF
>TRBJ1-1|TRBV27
CASSPDRGSSGTEAFF
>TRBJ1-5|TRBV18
CASSLEQGAGQPQHF
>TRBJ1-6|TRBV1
CTSSRVPSYNSPLHF
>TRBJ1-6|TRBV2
CASRDLNSPLHF
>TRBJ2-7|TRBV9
CASSGPGGDSREQYF
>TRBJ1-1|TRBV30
CAYKTGGVVRAFF
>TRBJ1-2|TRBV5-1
CASSWSNYGYTF
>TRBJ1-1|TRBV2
CASGRAPNTEAFF
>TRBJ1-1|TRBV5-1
CASRFQGAPTEAFF
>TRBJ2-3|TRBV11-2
CASSLDGRFTDTQYF
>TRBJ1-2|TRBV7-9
CASSPSGGPNYGYTF
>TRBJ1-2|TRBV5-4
CASSPPGQIVYGYTF
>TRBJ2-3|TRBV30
CAWRDRRTDTQYF
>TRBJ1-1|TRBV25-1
CASSEFHSSRNTEAFF
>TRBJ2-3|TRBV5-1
CASSLDSSTDTQYF
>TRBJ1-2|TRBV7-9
CASSPTGGYGYTF
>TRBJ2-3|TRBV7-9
CASSLRVFGVGTDTQYF
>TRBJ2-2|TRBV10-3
CAIRRGERGTGELFF
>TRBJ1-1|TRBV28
CASTRGENEAFF
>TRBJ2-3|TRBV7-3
CASRNTDTQYF
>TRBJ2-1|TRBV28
CASSNWQGSDEQFF
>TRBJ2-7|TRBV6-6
CASSYETREQYF
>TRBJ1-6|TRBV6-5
CASSYSPEGGRSPLHF
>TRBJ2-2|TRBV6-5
CASSTERLYTGELFF
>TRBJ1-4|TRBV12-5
CASGLSWENGKLFF
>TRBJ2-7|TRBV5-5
CASSLVAPYEQYF
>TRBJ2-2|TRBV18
CASSPGLAGLPNTGELFF
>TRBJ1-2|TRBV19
CASGTGLTNYGYTF